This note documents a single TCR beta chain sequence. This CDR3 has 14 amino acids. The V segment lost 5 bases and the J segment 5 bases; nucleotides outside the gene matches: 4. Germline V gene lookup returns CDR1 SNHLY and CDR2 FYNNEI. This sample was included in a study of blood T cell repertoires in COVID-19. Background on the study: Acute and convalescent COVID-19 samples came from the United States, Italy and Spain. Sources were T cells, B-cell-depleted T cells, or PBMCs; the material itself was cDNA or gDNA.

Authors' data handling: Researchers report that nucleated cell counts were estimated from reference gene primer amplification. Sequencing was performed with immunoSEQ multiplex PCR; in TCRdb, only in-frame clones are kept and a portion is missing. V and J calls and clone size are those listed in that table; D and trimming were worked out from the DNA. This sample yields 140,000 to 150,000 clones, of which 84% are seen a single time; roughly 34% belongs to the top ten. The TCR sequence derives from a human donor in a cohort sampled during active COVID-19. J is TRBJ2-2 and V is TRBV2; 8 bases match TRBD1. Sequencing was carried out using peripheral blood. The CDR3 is CASSLDRGTGELFF. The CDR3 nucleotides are TGTGCCAGCAGTCTAGACAGGGGAACCGGGGAGCTGTTTTTT.